The T cell receptor beta chain described here comes from a study of cytomegalovirus exposure and HLA in healthy donors. In the study overall: Drawn from HLA-typed donors, tens of millions of unique TCRs were held in an early data release.

This clone came up a few times. The antigen is undetermined. The PCR used 60 Vbeta and 13 Jbeta primers. As originally analysed: The count from a later analysis was 60 million to 85 million unique TCR beta chains, about 10 million of them shared. Libraries were prepared by immunoSEQ multiplex PCR; TCRdb keeps only in-frame clonotypes and omits some of them. V, J and clone size reflect that table, while D and trimming were determined from the DNA. The top ten clones hold approximately 8.4% of a sample with 150,000 to 200,000 clones, roughly 13% of them seen once. CDR1 and CDR2 from the germline V gene are MNHEY and SMNVEV (reference sequence). This CDR3 is built from 13 residues. Between the trimmed V and J ends, which lost 10 bases and 0 bases, there was a span of 12 bases. The study, taken as a whole, reports: In vitro experiments confirmed that a few CMV-associated chains were specific for CMV antigens. Most CMV-associated TCR beta chains were later found to appear HLA-restricted.

Sequenced sample: PBMCs. The chain carries TRBV27 and TRBJ1-2; D is unresolved. The receptor was isolated from a man aged 50 to 59 in good health and CMV-seropositive. The CDR3 here is CATSGGANYGYTF. The CDR3 DNA is TGTGCCACCTCGGGAGGAGCTAACTATGGCTACACCTTC.